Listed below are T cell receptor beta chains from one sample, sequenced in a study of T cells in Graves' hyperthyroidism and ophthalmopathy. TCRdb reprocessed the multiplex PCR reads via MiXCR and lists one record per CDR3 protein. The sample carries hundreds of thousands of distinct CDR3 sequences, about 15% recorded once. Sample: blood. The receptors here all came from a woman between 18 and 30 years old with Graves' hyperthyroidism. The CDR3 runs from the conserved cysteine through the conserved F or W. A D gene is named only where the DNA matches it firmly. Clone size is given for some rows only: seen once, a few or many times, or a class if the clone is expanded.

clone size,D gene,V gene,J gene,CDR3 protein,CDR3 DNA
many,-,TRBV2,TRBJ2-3,CASGQVPWGTDTQYF,TGTGCCAGCGGGCAGGTCCCTTGGGGCACAGATACGCAGTATTTT
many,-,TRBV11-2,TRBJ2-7,CASSSGWAYEQYF,TGTGCCAGCAGCTCAGGATGGGCCTACGAGCAGTACTTC
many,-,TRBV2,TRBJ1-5,CASSPSGSNQPQHF,TGTGCCAGCAGTCCCTCCGGTAGCAATCAGCCCCAGCATTTT
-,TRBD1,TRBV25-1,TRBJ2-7,CASLGLGQGSYEQYF,TGTGCCAGCTTGGGATTGGGACAGGGGTCCTACGAGCAGTACTTC
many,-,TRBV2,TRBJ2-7,CASTPPAYEQYF,TGTGCCAGCACCCCCCCGGCCTACGAGCAGTACTTC
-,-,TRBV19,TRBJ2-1,CASSIRGSGNEQFF,TGTGCCAGTAGTATTAGAGGTAGCGGAAATGAGCAGTTCTTC
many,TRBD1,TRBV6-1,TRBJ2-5,CASSEFDRGQETQYF,TGTGCCAGCAGTGAATTCGACAGGGGGCAAGAGACCCAGTACTTC
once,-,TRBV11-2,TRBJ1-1,CAGSLVTEAFF,TGTGCCGGCAGCTTAGTCACTGAAGCTTTCTTT
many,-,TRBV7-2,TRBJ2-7,CASSSRVAAEQYF,TGTGCCAGCAGCTCCAGGGTGGCGGCCGAGCAGTACTTC
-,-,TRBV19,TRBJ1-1,CASSIYGENTEAFF,TGTGCCAGTAGTATATATGGGGAGAACACTGAAGCTTTCTTT